The 9 T cell receptor beta chains reported below all come from one sample, sequenced in a study of T cell clones after liver transplantation. Libraries were prepared by immunoSEQ multiplex PCR; TCRdb keeps only in-frame clonotypes and omits some of them. The sample includes 55,000 to 75,000 clones, about 71% of them seen just once. Sequencing used CD4+ T cells from blood, obtained at the approximately 16-month timepoint. The source is a human patient who received a liver transplant. Some T cells may possibly be graft donor cells.

The chain has TRBV9 and TRBJ1-1; D ambiguous. Looked up from germline, CDR1 is SGDLS and CDR2 is YYNGEE. The V gene lost 4 bases and the J gene lost 0 bases, with 13 bases spanning the gap. CDR3 length: 15 residues. The CDR3 spells CASSITGLMNTEAFF. The CDR3 DNA sequence: TGTGCCAGCAGCATCACCGGCCTGATGAACACTGAAGCTTTCTTT.

V and J are TRBV11-2 and TRBJ2-5, with D maybe TRBD1 (6 bases). Germline V lookup: CDR1 SGHAT, CDR2 FQNNGV. This CDR3 has 13 residues. Deletions cut 3 bases from V and 7 bases from J, with 12 bases between. CDR3 sequence reads: CASSLGQVGTQYF. CDR3 nucleotide sequence: TGTGCCAGCAGCTTGGGACAAGTGGGGACCCAGTACTTC.

The chain uses TRBV7-2 and TRBJ1-1, with a tentative D call TRBD1 (6 bases). The CDR3 spans 19 residues. Germline CDR1 reads SGHTA; CDR2 reads FQGNSA. V was cut by 5 bases and J by 6 bases, with 31 bases left in between. CDR3 loop: CASSVVFLGGALQGAEAFF. The CDR3 DNA follows: TGTGCCAGCAGCGTGGTTTTTTTAGGGGGAGCACTTCAAGGGGCTGAAGCTTTCTTT.

The genes are TRBV7-2 and TRBJ2-1; 7 bases match TRBD1. V gave up 4 bases and J gave up 7 bases; unmatched junction bases: 7. CDR3 length: 14 residues. Germline CDR1 reads SGHTA; CDR2 reads FQGNSA. In nucleotides, the CDR3 is TGTGCCAGCAGCTATCGACAGGGTGGGAATGAGCAGTTCTTC. It codes for CASSYRQGGNEQFF.

The J gene is TRBJ2-1, the V gene TRBV5-1, with 10 positions matching TRBD2. From germline, CDR1 is SGHRS and CDR2 YFSETQ. Losses at the gene ends were 1 base for V and 4 bases for J; bases not matched to a gene: 5. The CDR3 spans 16 residues. The CDR3 region has the DNA TGCGCCAGCAGCTTGATACTAGCGGGGTCTTACAATGAGCAGTTCTTC. The encoded protein is CASSLILAGSYNEQFF.

V and J are TRBV10-2 and TRBJ2-3; D is ambiguous. This CDR3 comprises 13 residues. The V gene's germline CDR1 is WSHSY and CDR2 SAAADI. Deletions cut 2 bases from V and 0 bases from J, with 3 bases between. CDR3 sequence: CASSEKSTDTQYF. As DNA, the CDR3 is TGCGCCAGCAGTGAGAAGAGCACAGATACGCAGTATTTT.

This clone was observed a single time. This chain connects TRBV7-2 to TRBJ2-5; 7 positions match TRBD1. The CDR3 has 15 residues. The V gene end was trimmed by 5 bases and the J gene end by 5 bases; junction bases not matched to a gene: 11. Germline V lookup: CDR1 SGHTA, CDR2 FQGNSA. CDR3 region: CASSPQDRVGETQYF. DNA of the CDR3: TGTGCCAGCAGCCCGCAAGACAGGGTCGGGGAGACCCAGTACTTC.

The rearrangement links TRBV9 to TRBJ2-3; 7 positions agree with TRBD2. The germline gives CDR1 SGDLS, CDR2 YYNGEE. The CDR3 runs 17 residues. V lost 0 bases to trimming and J lost 1 base; unmatched junction nucleotides: 8. CDR3 loop: CASSVAWSSGGTDTQYF. The DNA for the CDR3 is TGTGCCAGCAGCGTAGCTTGGTCTAGCGGAGGCACAGATACGCAGTATTTT.

This clone was counted once. The chain has TRBV5-6 and TRBJ2-1; unclear D gene. The CDR3 loop spans 16 amino acids. Per germline, CDR1 SGHDT and CDR2 YYEEEE. V dropped 5 bases and J dropped 0 bases, with 15 bases sitting between them. The DNA for the CDR3 is TGTGCCAGCAGTCCACCGGTACTGAGCTCCTACAATGAGCAGTTCTTC. Protein: CASSPPVLSSYNEQFF.